This T cell receptor beta chain was identified during a study of shared clonotypes between healthy human individuals. Sequenced by immunoSEQ multiplex PCR; TCRdb stores in-frame clones only, minus some. The repertoire holds about 2,500,000 clones, with roughly nine tenths as singletons. This CDR3 comprises 13 residues. Germline CDR1 is SQVTM and CDR2 is ANQGSEA. V lost 6 bases and J lost 5; bases outside the gene matches: 7. Sequenced: naive CD4+ T cells sorted from blood. The subset: CD45RA+ positively selected. The clonotype originates from a man aged 18 to 35 in good health. V gene TRBV29-1 combines with J gene TRBJ2-5, with 9 nucleotides matching TRBD2. DNA for the CDR3: TGCAGCGTGCAGCGGGGGGCCCCGGAGACCCAGTACTTC. Translated: CSVQRGAPETQYF.